The 25 T cell receptor beta chains listed next were all sequenced from one sample in a study of T-cell memory formation after mild COVID-19. One entry per CDR3 protein, called by TCRdb with MiXCR from the 5' RACE reads. The sample lists 150,000 to 200,000 distinct CDR3 sequences, about 9.9% occurring once. Specimen: PBMCs or a T cell subset sorted from them (not recorded which). These receptors came from a man aged 18-30 years who had mild COVID-19 (a few samples of this study predate the infection). Cell type and time point are not known.

This clonotype showed up just a few times. The chain uses TRBV2 and TRBJ2-5; the match to TRBD1 covers 10 bases. CDR3 length: 15 residues. With 6 bases clipped from V and 4 bases from J, the junction kept 8 bases outside the gene matches. The V gene's germline CDR1 is SNHLY and CDR2 FYNNEI. The CDR3 spells CASRENRDRGETQYF. The CDR3 DNA reads as TGTGCCAGCAGGGAGAACCGGGACAGGGGAGAGACCCAGTACTTC.

In this sample, this clonotype turned up a few times. J is TRBJ2-1 and V is TRBV20-1; a weak D match, TRBD1 (6 bases). Germline assignment: CDR1 DFQATT and CDR2 SNEGSKA (reference sequence). V dropped 1 base and J dropped 6 bases, with 10 bases sitting between them. The length of the CDR3 is 13 residues. CDR3 protein: CSARGTAANEQFF. The CDR3 DNA reads as TGCAGTGCTAGAGGGACAGCCGCCAATGAGCAGTTCTTC.

The chain joins TRBV12-3 or TRBV12-4 to TRBJ1-6; TRBD1 matches at 7 bases. This CDR3 is built from 16 residues. V trimming: 6 bases; J trimming: 7 bases; junction bases outside the gene matches: 12. CDR3 bases: TGTGCCAGCAGCCGCGACAGGGCGCAATGGAATTCACCCCTCCACTTT. This encodes CASSRDRAQWNSPLHF.

In its sample, this clonotype was seen a few times. V and J are TRBV3-1 and TRBJ1-1; tentatively, D is TRBD1 (5 bases). Trimming pared 4 bases from V and 6 bases from J, leaving 12 bases between. This CDR3 spans 13 amino acids. Germline CDR1 is LGHDT and CDR2 is YNNKEL (reference sequence). CDR3 nucleotide sequence: TGTGCCAGCAGCCCCCTTTGGGGCTCTGAAGCTTTCTTT. It specifies CASSPLWGSEAFF.

The table lists this clonotype with a few counts. The chain links TRBV4-3 to TRBJ1-2; D is unresolved. CDR3 length: 16 residues. Germline assignment: CDR1 LGHNA and CDR2 YSLEER. Trimming shortened V by 0 bases and J by 0 bases, and 11 bases separated the two germline ends. CDR3 amino acids: CASSQEGGRSNYGYTF. The CDR3 DNA is TGCGCCAGCAGCCAAGAAGGTGGCAGGTCTAACTATGGCTACACCTTC.

The rearrangement uses TRBV7-2 and TRBJ2-5; 9 bases match TRBD1. V dropped 3 bases and J dropped 5; count of bases not matched to a gene: 7. CDR1 SGHTA and CDR2 FQGNSA come from the germline V gene. The CDR3 contains 15 residues. This CDR3 reads CASSFGTGGLETQYF. The CDR3 nucleotides read TGTGCCAGCAGCTTTGGAACAGGGGGCCTTGAGACCCAGTACTTC.

This clonotype was counted a few times. The genes are TRBV6-2 or TRBV6-3 and TRBJ1-5, with TRBD1 as a possible D gene (6 bases). Germline V gene lookup returns CDR1 MNHEY and CDR2 SVGEGT. V was pared by 7 bases and J by 0 bases, with 19 bases between. This CDR3 has 17 amino acids. This chain's CDR3 is CASTRIPQGGSNQPQHF. CDR3 sequence (DNA): TGTGCCAGCACCCGGATCCCGCAAGGGGGTAGCAATCAGCCCCAGCATTTT.

This chain joins TRBV7-2 and TRBJ2-5; 11 positions match TRBD2. The CDR3 extends over 15 amino acids. J lost 5 bases, V lost 5 bases, and 7 bases had no gene match. The germline V gene encodes CDR1 SGHTA and CDR2 FQGNSA. The CDR3 is CASSISGGAGETQYF. The CDR3 bases are TGTGCCAGCAGCATTAGCGGGGGGGCTGGGGAGACCCAGTACTTC.

This clonotype was seen more than once but under ten times. The rearrangement uses TRBV20-1 and TRBJ2-7; perhaps TRBD1 as D (6 bases). The CDR3 contains 14 residues. The V and J ends lost 3 bases and 5 bases respectively, with 17 bases between them. Germline V gene lookup returns CDR1 DFQATT and CDR2 SNEGSKA (reference sequence). The CDR3: CSASRQAPSNEQYF. CDR3 sequence (DNA): TGCAGTGCTAGCCGACAGGCCCCGTCCAACGAGCAGTACTTC.

This clonotype was counted ten times or more. The chain is built from TRBV29-1 and TRBJ2-3, with 12 bases aligning to TRBD2. Germline trimming cut 6 bases from V and 0 bases from J; bases unmatched to any gene: 10. There are 17 residues in the CDR3. The germline V gene encodes CDR1 SQVTM and CDR2 ANQGSEA. This CDR3 is CSVGIRLAGESTDTQYF. DNA of the CDR3: TGCAGCGTGGGGATTCGACTAGCGGGGGAGAGCACAGATACGCAGTATTTT.

This clonotype came up a few times. This CDR3 reads CASSHLLTRTDVIGYTF. In DNA form, the CDR3 reads TGCGCCAGCAGCCACCTCTTGACACGCACTGATGTAATTGGCTACACCTTC. The rearrangement links TRBV4-1 to TRBJ1-2; D gene uncertain. The CDR3 is 17 residues long. The V gene's germline CDR1 is MGHRA and CDR2 YSYEKL. V lost 3 bases, J lost 7 bases, and 24 bases lay in between.

This chain connects TRBV24-1 to TRBJ2-3; TRBD2 matches at 10 bases. The trim removed 4 bases at V and 5 bases at J, leaving 5 bases unmatched. Germline CDR1 reads KGHDR; CDR2 reads SFDVKD. The CDR3 has 15 residues. This chain's CDR3 is CATSEQRGGVDTQYF. The CDR3 DNA is TGTGCCACCAGTGAACAGCGGGGGGGCGTAGATACGCAGTATTTT.

This clonotype was seen a handful of times. CDR3: CASSLLEGTDTQYF. The CDR3 nucleotides read TGTGCCAGCAGTTTACTGGAGGGGACAGATACGCAGTATTTT. V is TRBV12-3 or TRBV12-4 and J is TRBJ2-3, with D tentatively TRBD2 (6 bases). The CDR3 consists of 14 residues. Trimming removed 2 bases at V and 3 bases at J, with 9 bases between.

In this sample, this clonotype turned up many times. The chain joins TRBV27 to TRBJ2-5; 9 bases agree with TRBD1. Trimming took 4 bases from V and 2 from J; bases not matched to a gene: 5. CDR3 size: 15 residues. Germline V gene data show CDR1 as MNHEY and CDR2 as SMNVEV (reference sequence). CDR3 sequence: CASSYRGLRQETQYF. CDR3 in DNA: TGTGCCAGCAGTTACAGGGGGCTGAGGCAAGAGACCCAGTACTTC.

This clonotype was observed many times. The chain recombines TRBV7-8 with TRBJ2-3; D unclear. With 1 base removed from V and 2 bases from J, the gap between germline ends came to 10 bases. The V gene's germline CDR1 is SGHVS and CDR2 FQNEAQ. The CDR3 spans 15 residues. The DNA for the CDR3 is TGTGCCAGCAGCTTAGGGGGTGGGGACACAGATACGCAGTATTTT. It yields the protein CASSLGGGDTDTQYF. Variable domain in full (rest from reference TRBV7-8 and TRBJ2-3): GAGVSQSPRYKVAKRGQDVALRCDPISGHVSLFWYQQALGQGPEFLTYFQNEAQLDKSGLPSDRFFAERPEGSVSTLKIQRTQQEDSAVYLCASSLGGGDTDTQYFGPGTRLTVL.

V is TRBV25-1 and J is TRBJ2-1; 10 bases line up with TRBD2. The CDR3 totals 16 residues. The germline CDR1 and CDR2 sequences are MGHDK and SYGVNS. The V segment lost 6 bases and the J segment 2 bases; nucleotides outside the gene matches: 7. CDR3 amino acids: CASSPTSGGAYNEQFF. Here the CDR3 DNA reads TGTGCCAGCAGCCCTACGAGCGGGGGGGCCTACAATGAGCAGTTCTTC.

This clonotype was picked up many times. Written as DNA, the CDR3 is TGTGCCAGCAGCCCCGGGGGCAGGGGGCATTACGAGCAGTACTTC. This sequence encodes CASSPGGRGHYEQYF. The rearrangement joins TRBV4-2 to TRBJ2-7, with 8 bases lining up with TRBD1. The V gene's germline CDR1 is LGHNA and CDR2 YNFKEQ. CDR3 length equals 15 residues. V lost 4 bases to trimming and J lost 4 bases; unmatched junction nucleotides: 9.

This rearrangement joins TRBV7-9 to TRBJ2-5; possibly TRBD1 for D (6 bases). The CDR3 length is 13 residues. CDR1 and CDR2 from the germline V gene are SEHNR and FQNEAQ (reference sequence). V lost 5 bases and J lost 3, with 10 bases in between. The CDR3 reads CASSTSGEETQYF. CDR3 sequence (DNA): TGTGCCAGCAGCACCTCAGGGGAAGAGACCCAGTACTTC. The full variable domain, rest sourced from reference TRBV7-9 and TRBJ2-5, is DTGVSQNPRHKITKRGQNVTFRCDPISEHNRLYWYRQTLGQGPEFLTYFQNEAQLEKSRLLSDRFSAERPKGSFSTLEIQRTEQGDSAMYLCASSTSGEETQYFGPGTRLLVL.

This clonotype was seen a handful of times. The CDR3, as DNA: TGTGCCAGCAGCTCGGGACTCCACCTTGGGGCCAACGTCCTGACTTTC. Translated, it gives CASSSGLHLGANVLTF. The chain carries TRBV7-2 and TRBJ2-6; D might be TRBD2 (6 bases). The V gene's germline CDR1 is SGHTA and CDR2 FQGNSA. Trimming pared 4 bases from V and 3 bases from J, leaving 13 bases between. There are 16 residues in the CDR3.

This clonotype was counted between two and nine times. The chain is built from TRBV20-1 and TRBJ2-3; D is unclear. The germline CDR1 and CDR2 sequences are DFQATT and SNEGSKA (reference sequence). The CDR3 runs to 15 residues. The V end lost 5 bases, the J end lost 1 base, and 16 bases lay between the germline ends. The CDR3 here is CSASPVQLGTDTQYF. For the CDR3, the DNA is TGCAGTGCTTCCCCGGTTCAGCTCGGCACAGATACGCAGTATTTT.

This clonotype has a handful of counts. The chain employs TRBV5-1 and TRBJ2-2, with no clear D. The V gene lost 0 bases and the J gene lost 5 bases, with 8 bases spanning the gap. This CDR3 is 14 amino acids long. CDR1 is SGHRS and CDR2 is YFSETQ in the germline V gene. The CDR3 DNA follows: TGCGCCAGCAGCTTGGCCGGCCGGACCGGGGAGCTGTTTTTT. Amino acids: CASSLAGRTGELFF.

This clonotype occurred a few times. The V gene is TRBV4-3, the J gene TRBJ1-5; unclear D gene. V shed 4 bases and J shed 5 bases, with 15 bases lying between them. From germline, CDR1 is LGHNA and CDR2 YSLEER. This CDR3 has 15 residues. The CDR3 loop is CASSLDSRTDQPQHF. As DNA, the CDR3 is TGCGCCAGCAGCCTCGACTCACGGACTGATCAGCCCCAGCATTTT.

This clonotype occurred a few times. The chain joins TRBV12-3 or TRBV12-4 to TRBJ2-3, with 8 bases identical to TRBD1. The CDR3 is 14 amino acids. V lost 8 bases to trimming and J lost 4 bases; unmatched junction nucleotides: 8. The CDR3 reads CASRSRGLADTQYF. CDR3 nucleotide sequence: TGTGCCAGCCGAAGCAGGGGGCTCGCAGATACGCAGTATTTT.

The rearrangement links TRBV10-2 to TRBJ2-2; 14 positions agree with TRBD2. The trim removed 6 bases at V and 3 bases at J, leaving 6 bases unmatched. This CDR3 has 17 residues. The germline CDR1 and CDR2 sequences are WSHSY and SAAADI. CDR3 DNA: TGCGCCAGCAGGAGGACTAGCGGGGGGTGGGACACCGGGGAGCTGTTTTTT. Translated, it gives CASRRTSGGWDTGELFF.

The genes are TRBV5-1 and TRBJ1-6; 9 positions agree with TRBD1. J gave up 7 bases and V 0 bases, and 8 bases lay outside the gene matches. The CDR3 spans 17 residues. CDR1 and CDR2 from the germline V gene are SGHRS and YFSETQ. CDR3 amino acids: CASSLAPATGGNSPLHF. Here the CDR3 DNA reads TGCGCCAGCAGCTTGGCACCCGCGACAGGGGGAAATTCACCCCTCCACTTT.